The TCR beta chain described here comes from a study of cytomegalovirus exposure and HLA in healthy donors. Across the whole study: The Caucasian-associated ancestry cluster contained about four fifths of the 398 genotyped donors. Study results and limitations: Based on reports, TCR beta sequences accurately predicted HLA-A and HLA-B alleles for most subjects. Per a prior analysis, the majority of TCR beta V segments were productive roughly 87% or roughly 30% of the time. Indistinguishable V segments such as TRBV6-2 and TRBV6-3 were excluded.

There are 12 residues in the CDR3. CDR1 is SGDLS and CDR2 is YYNGEE in the germline V gene. J lost 3 bases, V lost 4 bases, and 1 base had no gene match. This clone showed up just a few times. Its specificity is not known. This CDR3 is also generated by other DNA sequences in the sample. The PCR ran on 60 Vbeta and 13 Jbeta primers. TCRdb keeps only in-frame clones here, not all; method: immunoSEQ multiplex PCR. Of roughly 120,000 clones in the sample, 15% were seen once. The clonotype was recovered from a woman between 18 and 30 years old in good health and CMV-seronegative. Input material: PBMCs. This chain joins TRBV9 and TRBJ2-7; 7 nucleotides align to TRBD2. The CDR3 coding sequence is TGTGCCAGCAGCCCGGGGGGCTACGAGCAGTACTTC. This encodes CASSPGGYEQYF.